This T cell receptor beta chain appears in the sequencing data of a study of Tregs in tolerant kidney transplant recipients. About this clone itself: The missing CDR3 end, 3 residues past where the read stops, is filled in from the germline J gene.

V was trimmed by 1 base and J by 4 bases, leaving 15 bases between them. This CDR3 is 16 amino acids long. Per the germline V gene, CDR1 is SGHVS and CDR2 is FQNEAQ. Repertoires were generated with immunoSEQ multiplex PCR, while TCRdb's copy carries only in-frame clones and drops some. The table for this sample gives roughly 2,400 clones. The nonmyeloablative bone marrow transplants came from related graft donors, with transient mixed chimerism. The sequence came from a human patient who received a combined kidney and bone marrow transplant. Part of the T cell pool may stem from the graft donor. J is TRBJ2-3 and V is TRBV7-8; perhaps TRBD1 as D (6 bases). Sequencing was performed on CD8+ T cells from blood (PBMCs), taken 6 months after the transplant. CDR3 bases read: TGTGCCAGCAGCTTAGTGTGGGGCAGGGGTCCAGATACG. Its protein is CASSLVWGRGPDT. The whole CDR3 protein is CASSLVWGRGPDTQYF. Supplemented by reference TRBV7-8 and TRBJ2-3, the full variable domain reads GAGVSQSPRYKVAKRGQDVALRCDPISGHVSLFWYQQALGQGPEFLTYFQNEAQLDKSGLPSDRFFAERPEGSVSTLKIQRTQQEDSAVYLCASSLVWGRGPDTQYFGPGTRLTVL.